A selection of T cell receptor beta chains follows, all from one sample in a study of radiotherapy plus CTLA-4 blockade in lung cancer. Here immunoSEQ multiplex PCR was the method, and the copy in TCRdb shows in-frame clones only, minus some. The data show tens of thousands of clones, about three quarters seen once. The input for sequencing was peripheral blood, taken from a patient treated with radiotherapy plus ipilimumab. These receptors were obtained from a human donor with non-small cell lung cancer who had stable disease on radiotherapy plus ipilimumab. The CDR3 runs from the conserved cysteine through the conserved F or W. The D gene is left open where the match is weak. Only part of the rows carry a size: once, few, many, or a class if the clone is expanded.

length	size	V	D	J	DNA	CDR3
13	once	TRBV29-1	-	TRBJ1-1	TGCAGCGTTGTGGTGCGATTGAACACTGAAGCTTTCTTT	CSVVVRLNTEAFF
15	-	TRBV6-4	-	TRBJ2-1	TGTGCCAGCAGTGAATCCCAAGGGGGGGGCAATGAGCAGTTCTTC	CASSESQGGGNEQFF
12	-	TRBV5-6	-	TRBJ1-1	TGTGCCAGCACTACCGGGACATTAGAAGCTTTCTTT	CASTTGTLEAFF
15	once	TRBV28	TRBD1	TRBJ1-4	TGTGCCAGCAGTAGGGGACAGGGACATAATGAAAAACTGTTTTTT	CASSRGQGHNEKLFF
17	once	TRBV5-1	TRBD2	TRBJ2-7	TGCGCCAGCAGCCTGGGACTAGCGGGGGACCACCGGCACGAGCAGTACTTC	CASSLGLAGDHRHEQYF
12	-	TRBV7-9	-	TRBJ2-7	TGTGCCAGCAGCTCCGGGGTCTACGAGCAGTACTTC	CASSSGVYEQYF
14	-	TRBV7-9	-	TRBJ2-2	TGTGCCAGCAGCCGGACATCAGGGTCCGGGGAGCTGTTTTTT	CASSRTSGSGELFF
16	-	TRBV18	TRBD1	TRBJ2-7	TGTGCCAGCTCACCGATCCGGGCAGGGGGATCCTACGAGCAGTACTTC	CASSPIRAGGSYEQYF
15	-	TRBV5-1	-	TRBJ1-1	TGCGCCAGCAGCTTGTTAGGGGCCCGGAACACTGAAGCTTTCTTT	CASSLLGARNTEAFF
15	-	TRBV5-1	-	TRBJ2-5	TGCGCCAGCAGCTCGCGAAGACACCCAGAAGAGACCCAGTACTTC	CASSSRRHPEETQYF
13	once	TRBV10-2	-	TRBJ2-7	TGCGCCAGCAGTGAGTCGAAAGGGTACGAGCAGTACTTC	CASSESKGYEQYF
13	-	TRBV5-4	-	TRBJ1-1	TGTGCCAGCAGCTTATTTTGGAACACTGAAGCTTTCTTT	CASSLFWNTEAFF
16	-	TRBV9	TRBD2	TRBJ2-7	TGTGCCAGCAGCGTAGTCCCTAGCGGGGACTCCTACGGGCAGTACTTC	CASSVVPSGDSYGQYF
14	-	TRBV27	-	TRBJ2-1	TGTGCCAGCACCCCCTTTTCGGCAGAGGGTGAGCAGTTCTTC	CASTPFSAEGEQFF